The sequence of this T cell receptor (beta chain) was determined in a study of blood T cell repertoires in COVID-19. Study-level background: The United States, Italy and Spain supplied acute and convalescent COVID-19 samples.

There are 14 residues in the CDR3. CDR1 and CDR2 from the germline V gene are SGHRS and YFSETQ. V trimming: 9 bases; J trimming: 10 bases; junction bases outside the gene matches: 11. In the original workflow: Reference gene primer amplification yielded estimated nucleated cell counts. Assay used: immunoSEQ multiplex PCR; TCRdb lists only in-frame clones, some missing. V, J and clone size were drawn from that table, and D and trimming were deduced from the DNA. The data contain 200,000 to 250,000 clones, around 91% of them singletons. The TCR sequence derives from a woman aged 40-49 years with acute or convalescent COVID-19. The chain recombines TRBV5-1 with TRBJ1-6; 9 nucleotides agree with TRBD1. The specimen sequenced was peripheral blood. The CDR3 region has the DNA TGCGCCACCTCCCCCGGGACAGGGACCTCACCCCTCCACTTT. Translation gives CATSPGTGTSPLHF.